Listed below are T cell receptor beta chains from one sample, sequenced in a study of T cell responses to AZD1222 COVID-19 vaccine. Data came from immunoSEQ multiplex PCR; TCRdb stores just in-frame clones and leaves some out. The profile covers more than 100,000 clones, with 65% to 90% appearing a single time and roughly 8.7% taken by the ten largest. Sequenced here: peripheral blood, sampled 28 days after the second dose of the MenACWY control vaccine. The receptors derive from an adult who received the MenACWY meningococcal vaccine as a control. Each CDR3 is given with its conserved first and last residue. Fields, in order: V gene, J gene, D gene, clone size, CDR3 DNA, CDR3 protein. The D gene is left open where the match is weak. Where a row states a size, it is once, few, many or the class of an expanded clone; other rows omit it.

V gene: TRBV7-2; J gene: TRBJ2-2; D gene: NA; clone size: NA; CDR3 DNA: TGTGCCAGCAGCTTAGTGCTGACGAACACCGGGGAGCTGTTTTTT; CDR3 protein: CASSLVLTNTGELFF
V gene: TRBV27; J gene: TRBJ2-2; D gene: NA; clone size: NA; CDR3 DNA: TGTGCCACCCGGTGGGGTTCTCTGAGCACCGGGGAGCTGTTTTTT; CDR3 protein: CATRWGSLSTGELFF
V gene: TRBV6-5; J gene: TRBJ2-7; D gene: TRBD1; clone size: NA; CDR3 DNA: TGTGCCAGCACCCGCCAGGGACAGCCCTACGAGCAGTACTTC; CDR3 protein: CASTRQGQPYEQYF
V gene: TRBV6-5; J gene: TRBJ1-2; D gene: NA; clone size: NA; CDR3 DNA: TGTGCCAGCACGACAGGTACCTATGGCTACACCTTC; CDR3 protein: CASTTGTYGYTF
V gene: TRBV6-5; J gene: TRBJ1-6; D gene: TRBD1; clone size: NA; CDR3 DNA: TGTGCCAGCAGTCCCGGAGGGGGCCCTAATTCACCCCTCCACTTT; CDR3 protein: CASSPGGGPNSPLHF
V gene: TRBV7-6; J gene: TRBJ2-7; D gene: NA; clone size: NA; CDR3 DNA: TGTGCCAGCAGCTTAGGCCCGAGAAATTCCGAGCAGTACTTC; CDR3 protein: CASSLGPRNSEQYF
V gene: TRBV6-5; J gene: TRBJ2-1; D gene: NA; clone size: NA; CDR3 DNA: TGTGCCAGCAGTACCCAAGGGTGGCGGTACAATGAGCAGTTCTTC; CDR3 protein: CASSTQGWRYNEQFF
V gene: TRBV27; J gene: TRBJ1-2; D gene: TRBD1; clone size: once; CDR3 DNA: TGTGCCAGCAAATTCCTGGGGACAGGGGAGCTGGGTGGCTACACCTTC; CDR3 protein: CASKFLGTGELGGYTF
V gene: TRBV13; J gene: TRBJ1-1; D gene: TRBD1; clone size: NA; CDR3 DNA: TGTGCCAGCAGCTTATGGAGGGGGCGGCGCGACACTGAAGCTTTCTTT; CDR3 protein: CASSLWRGRRDTEAFF
V gene: TRBV12-2; J gene: TRBJ1-5; D gene: NA; clone size: NA; CDR3 DNA: TGTGCAAGTCTAAAACCCGGAGTGGGGACACCGAATCAGCCCCAGCATTTT; CDR3 protein: CASLKPGVGTPNQPQHF
V gene: TRBV18; J gene: TRBJ1-6; D gene: NA; clone size: NA; CDR3 DNA: TGTGCCAGCTCCCGGGGGGTGTCACCCCTCCACTTT; CDR3 protein: CASSRGVSPLHF
V gene: TRBV6-5; J gene: TRBJ2-5; D gene: NA; clone size: many; CDR3 DNA: TGTGCCAGCAGCGAGAACAGGGGGGGAGAGACCCAGTACTTC; CDR3 protein: CASSENRGGETQYF
V gene: TRBV29-1; J gene: TRBJ2-7; D gene: NA; clone size: NA; CDR3 DNA: TGCAGCGTTGAAGGGGGGGTTAGGAACGAGCAGTACTTC; CDR3 protein: CSVEGGVRNEQYF
V gene: TRBV9; J gene: TRBJ2-7; D gene: NA; clone size: NA; CDR3 DNA: TGTGCCAGCAGCACCAGACAGACCGACGAGCAGTACTTC; CDR3 protein: CASSTRQTDEQYF
V gene: TRBV9; J gene: TRBJ2-5; D gene: NA; clone size: NA; CDR3 DNA: TGTGCCAGCAGCGTTGACGACAGGCGGGAGACCCAGTACTTC; CDR3 protein: CASSVDDRRETQYF
V gene: TRBV27; J gene: TRBJ1-1; D gene: TRBD1; clone size: few; CDR3 DNA: TGTGCCAGCAGTCCCCGGGACAGTAACCTGAACACTGAAGCTTTCTTT; CDR3 protein: CASSPRDSNLNTEAFF
V gene: TRBV3-1/TRBV3-2; J gene: TRBJ1-5; D gene: TRBD1; clone size: NA; CDR3 DNA: TGTGCCAGCAGCCAAGGACAGGGGGTTACACCGGCTAGCAATCAGCCCCAGCATTTT; CDR3 protein: CASSQGQGVTPASNQPQHF
V gene: TRBV24-1; J gene: TRBJ2-1; D gene: TRBD2; clone size: NA; CDR3 DNA: TGTGCCACCAGTGATCCAGAGGCGCGGGGGGGTTCCTACAATGAGCAGTTCTTC; CDR3 protein: CATSDPEARGGSYNEQFF
V gene: TRBV12-3/TRBV12-4; J gene: TRBJ1-1; D gene: TRBD1; clone size: NA; CDR3 DNA: TGTGCCAGCAGTTTGGACAGGGGGCGATGGGCTTTCTTT; CDR3 protein: CASSLDRGRWAFF
V gene: TRBV28; J gene: TRBJ1-2; D gene: NA; clone size: NA; CDR3 DNA: TGTGCCAGCAGTCTCACAGGGTTTGACTATGGCTACACCTTC; CDR3 protein: CASSLTGFDYGYTF
V gene: TRBV9; J gene: TRBJ1-2; D gene: NA; clone size: NA; CDR3 DNA: TGTGCCAGCAGCTCCGGGAACTATGGCTACACCTTC; CDR3 protein: CASSSGNYGYTF
V gene: TRBV14; J gene: TRBJ1-2; D gene: NA; clone size: NA; CDR3 DNA: TGTGCCAGCAGCCAAGTTGCCGGCGCGTACACCTTC; CDR3 protein: CASSQVAGAYTF
V gene: TRBV11-2; J gene: TRBJ2-7; D gene: TRBD2; clone size: NA; CDR3 DNA: TGTGCCAGCAGCCCGCGGGGTCAAATAGCGGGATTTTACGAGCAGTACTTC; CDR3 protein: CASSPRGQIAGFYEQYF
V gene: TRBV19; J gene: TRBJ1-4; D gene: NA; clone size: once; CDR3 DNA: TGTGCCAGTAGTATAGGGGAAAAACTGTTTTTT; CDR3 protein: CASSIGEKLFF
V gene: TRBV28; J gene: TRBJ1-2; D gene: TRBD1; clone size: NA; CDR3 DNA: TGTGCCAGCAGTTTATTTAACAGGGGCTATGGCTACACCTTC; CDR3 protein: CASSLFNRGYGYTF
V gene: TRBV24-1; J gene: TRBJ2-1; D gene: TRBD2; clone size: NA; CDR3 DNA: TGTGCCACCAGTGACCCTAGCGGGAGGGCCCTGACCTACAATGAGCAGTTCTTC; CDR3 protein: CATSDPSGRALTYNEQFF